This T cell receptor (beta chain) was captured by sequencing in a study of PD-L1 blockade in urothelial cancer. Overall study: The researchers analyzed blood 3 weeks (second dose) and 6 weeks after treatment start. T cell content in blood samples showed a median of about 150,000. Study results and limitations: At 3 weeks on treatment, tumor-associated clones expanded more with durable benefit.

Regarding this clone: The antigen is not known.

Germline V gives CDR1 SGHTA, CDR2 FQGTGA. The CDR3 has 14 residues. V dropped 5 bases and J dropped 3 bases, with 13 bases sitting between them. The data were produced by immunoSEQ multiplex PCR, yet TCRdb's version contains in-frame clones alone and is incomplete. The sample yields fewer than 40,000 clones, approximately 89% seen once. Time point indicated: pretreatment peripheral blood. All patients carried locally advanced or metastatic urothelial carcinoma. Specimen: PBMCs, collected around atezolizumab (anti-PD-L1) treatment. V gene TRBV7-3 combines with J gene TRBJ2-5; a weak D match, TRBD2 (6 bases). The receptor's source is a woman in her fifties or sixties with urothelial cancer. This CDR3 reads CASSRYGGEETQYF. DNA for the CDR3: TGTGCCAGCAGCCGATACGGGGGTGAAGAGACCCAGTACTTC.